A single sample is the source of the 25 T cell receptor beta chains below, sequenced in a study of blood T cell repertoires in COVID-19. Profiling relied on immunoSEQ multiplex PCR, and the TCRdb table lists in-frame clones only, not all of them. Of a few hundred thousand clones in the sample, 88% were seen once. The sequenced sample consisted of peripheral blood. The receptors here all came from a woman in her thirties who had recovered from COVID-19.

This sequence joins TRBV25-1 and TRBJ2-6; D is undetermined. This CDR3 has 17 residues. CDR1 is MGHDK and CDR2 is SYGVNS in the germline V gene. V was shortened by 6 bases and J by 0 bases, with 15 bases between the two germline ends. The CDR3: CASSEMGSYSGANVLTF. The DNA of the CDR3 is TGTGCCAGCAGCGAAATGGGCTCCTACTCTGGGGCCAACGTCCTGACTTTC.

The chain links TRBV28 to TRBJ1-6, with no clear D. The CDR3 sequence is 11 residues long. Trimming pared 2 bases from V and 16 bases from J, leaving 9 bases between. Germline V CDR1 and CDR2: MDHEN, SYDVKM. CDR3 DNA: TGTGCCAGCAGTTTAAGAAGGGAGCTCCACTTT. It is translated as CASSLRRELHF.

This chain's CDR3 is CASSLGGVVETQYF. For the CDR3, the DNA is TGTGCCAGCAGCTTAGGGGGGGTAGTTGAGACCCAGTACTTC. This chain uses TRBV7-2 with TRBJ2-5; a possible D gene is TRBD2 (6 bases). The CDR3 is made up of 14 amino acids. V shed 1 base and J shed 5 bases, with 11 bases lying between them. In germline, CDR1 is SGHTA, CDR2 FQGNSA.

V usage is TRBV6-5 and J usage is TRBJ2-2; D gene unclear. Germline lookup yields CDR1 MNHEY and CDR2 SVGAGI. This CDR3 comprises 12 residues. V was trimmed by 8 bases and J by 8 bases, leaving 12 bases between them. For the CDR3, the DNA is TGTGCCAGCGCCGCCTCCGGGGGGGAGCTGTTTTTT. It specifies CASAASGGELFF.

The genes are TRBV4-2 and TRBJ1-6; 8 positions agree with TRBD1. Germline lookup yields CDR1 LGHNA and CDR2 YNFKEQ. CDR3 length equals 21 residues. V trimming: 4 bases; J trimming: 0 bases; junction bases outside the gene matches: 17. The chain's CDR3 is CASSLEVPGTGDSSYNSPLHF. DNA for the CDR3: TGTGCCAGCAGCCTTGAGGTTCCCGGGACAGGCGACAGCTCCTATAATTCACCCCTCCACTTT.

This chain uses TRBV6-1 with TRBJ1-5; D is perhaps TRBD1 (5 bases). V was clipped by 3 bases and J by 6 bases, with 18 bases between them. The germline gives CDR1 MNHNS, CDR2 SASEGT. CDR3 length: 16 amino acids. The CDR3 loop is CASSEEVGEGSQPQHF. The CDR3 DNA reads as TGTGCCAGCAGTGAGGAGGTCGGGGAGGGGAGTCAGCCCCAGCATTTT.

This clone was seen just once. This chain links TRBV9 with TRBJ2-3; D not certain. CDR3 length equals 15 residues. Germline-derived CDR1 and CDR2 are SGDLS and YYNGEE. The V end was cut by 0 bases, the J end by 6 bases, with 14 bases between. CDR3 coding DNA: TGTGCCAGCAGCGTAGATGGCCCCTTTTATGATACGCAGTATTTT. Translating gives CASSVDGPFYDTQYF.

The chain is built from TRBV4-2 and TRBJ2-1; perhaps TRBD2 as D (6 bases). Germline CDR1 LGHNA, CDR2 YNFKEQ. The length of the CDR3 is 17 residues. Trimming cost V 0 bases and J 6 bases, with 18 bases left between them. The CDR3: CASSQDYGRRFGNEQFF. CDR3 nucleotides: TGTGCCAGCAGCCAAGATTATGGGAGGAGGTTCGGCAATGAGCAGTTCTTC.

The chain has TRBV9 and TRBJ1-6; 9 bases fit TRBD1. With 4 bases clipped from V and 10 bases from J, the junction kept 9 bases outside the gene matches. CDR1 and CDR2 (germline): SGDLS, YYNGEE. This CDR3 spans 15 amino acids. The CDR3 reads CASSTRDRAWSPLHF. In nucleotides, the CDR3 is TGTGCCAGCAGCACGCGGGACAGGGCTTGGTCACCCCTCCACTTT.

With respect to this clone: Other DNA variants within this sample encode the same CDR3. The CDR3 here is CASSQGTRSGNTIYF. The CDR3, as DNA: TGTGCCAGCAGCCAGGGGACAAGGTCTGGAAACACCATATATTTT. This chain links TRBV3-1 (or the pseudogene TRBV3-2) with TRBJ1-3; the D gene is possibly TRBD1 (6 bases). The germline CDR1 and CDR2 sequences are LGHDT and YNNKEL (reference sequence). The CDR3 is 15 residues long. Trimming shortened V by 3 bases and J by 1 base, and 10 bases separated the two germline ends.

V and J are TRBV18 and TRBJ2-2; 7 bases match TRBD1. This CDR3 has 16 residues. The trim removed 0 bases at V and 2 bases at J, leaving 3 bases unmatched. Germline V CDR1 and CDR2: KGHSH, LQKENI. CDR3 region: CASSPPWDRNTGELFF. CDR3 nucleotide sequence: TGTGCCAGCTCACCACCTTGGGACAGAAACACCGGGGAGCTGTTTTTT.

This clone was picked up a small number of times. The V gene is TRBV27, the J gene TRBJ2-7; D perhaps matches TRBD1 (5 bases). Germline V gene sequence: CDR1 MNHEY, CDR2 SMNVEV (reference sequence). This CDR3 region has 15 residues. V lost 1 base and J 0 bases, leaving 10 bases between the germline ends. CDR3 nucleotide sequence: TGTGCCAGCAGTTTATACGACAGTTCCTCCTACGAGCAGTACTTC. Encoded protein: CASSLYDSSSYEQYF.

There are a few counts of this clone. The CDR3 sequence is CASSLNRVGGEQYF. The CDR3 DNA is TGCGCCAGCAGCTTGAATCGGGTCGGGGGCGAGCAGTACTTC. V gene TRBV5-1 combines with J gene TRBJ2-7; perhaps TRBD2 as D (6 bases). The CDR3 is 14 amino acids. Trimming pared 1 base from V and 6 bases from J, leaving 14 bases between. Germline V gene lookup returns CDR1 SGHRS and CDR2 YFSETQ.

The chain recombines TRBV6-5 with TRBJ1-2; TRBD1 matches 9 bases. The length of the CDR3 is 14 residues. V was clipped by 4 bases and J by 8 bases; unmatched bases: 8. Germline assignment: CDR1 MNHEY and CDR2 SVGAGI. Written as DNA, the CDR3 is TGTGCCAGCAGTTCCAAACAGGGGGCGGGCGGCTACACCTTC. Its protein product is CASSSKQGAGGYTF.

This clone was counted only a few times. The CDR3 here is CASSSSRGNGYTF. The DNA of the CDR3 is TGTGCCAGCAGTTCTTCCAGGGGAAATGGCTACACCTTC. This sequence joins TRBV12-3 or TRBV12-4 and TRBJ1-2; a possible D gene is TRBD1 (6 bases). There are 13 residues in the CDR3. Trimming left V 4 bases short and J 6 bases short, with 12 bases between.

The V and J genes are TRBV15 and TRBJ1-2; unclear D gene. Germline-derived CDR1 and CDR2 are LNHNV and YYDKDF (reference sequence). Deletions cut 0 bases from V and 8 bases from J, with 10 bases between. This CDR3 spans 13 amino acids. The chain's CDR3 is CATSRDRSSGYTF. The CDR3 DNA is TGTGCCACCAGCAGAGATAGGAGTTCGGGCTACACCTTC. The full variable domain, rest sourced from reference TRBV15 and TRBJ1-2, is DAMVIQNPRYQVTQFGKPVTLSCSQTLNHNVMYWYQQKSSQAPKLLFHYYDKDFNNEADTPDNFQSRRPNTSFCFLDIRSPGLGDTAMYLCATSRDRSSGYTFGSGTRLTVV.

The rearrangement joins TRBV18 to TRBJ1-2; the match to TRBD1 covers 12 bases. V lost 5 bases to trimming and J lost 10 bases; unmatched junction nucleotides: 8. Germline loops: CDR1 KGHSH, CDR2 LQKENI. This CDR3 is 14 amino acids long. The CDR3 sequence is CASSVGQGANDYTF. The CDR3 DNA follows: TGTGCCAGCTCAGTGGGACAGGGGGCTAATGACTACACCTTC.

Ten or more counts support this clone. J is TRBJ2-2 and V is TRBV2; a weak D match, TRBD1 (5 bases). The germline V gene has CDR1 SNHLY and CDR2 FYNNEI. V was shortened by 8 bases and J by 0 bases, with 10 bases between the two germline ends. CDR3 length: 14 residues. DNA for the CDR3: TGTGCCAGCCGGTTGACAGCGAACACCGGGGAGCTGTTTTTT. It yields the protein CASRLTANTGELFF.

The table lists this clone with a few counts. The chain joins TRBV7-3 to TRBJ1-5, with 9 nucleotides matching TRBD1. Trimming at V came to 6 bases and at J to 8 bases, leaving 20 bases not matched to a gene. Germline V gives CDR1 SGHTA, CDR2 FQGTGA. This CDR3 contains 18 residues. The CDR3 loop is CASSSHDLEDRGVEPQHF. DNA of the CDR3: TGTGCCAGCAGTAGCCATGATTTGGAGGACAGGGGAGTTGAGCCCCAGCATTTT. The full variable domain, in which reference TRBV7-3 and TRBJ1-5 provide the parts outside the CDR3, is GAGVSQTPSNKVTEKGKYVELRCDPISGHTALYWYRQSLGQGPEFLIYFQGTGAADDSGLPNDRFFAVRPEGSVSTLKIQRTERGDSAVYLCASSSHDLEDRGVEPQHFGDGTRLSIL.

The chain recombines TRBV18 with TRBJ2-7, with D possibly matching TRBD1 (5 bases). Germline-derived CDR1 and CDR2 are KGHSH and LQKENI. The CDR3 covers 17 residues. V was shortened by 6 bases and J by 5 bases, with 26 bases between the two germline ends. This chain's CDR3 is CASSPPRDRLTGNEQYF. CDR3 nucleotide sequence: TGTGCCAGCTCGCCCCCCAGGGATCGGCTAACAGGCAACGAGCAGTACTTC.

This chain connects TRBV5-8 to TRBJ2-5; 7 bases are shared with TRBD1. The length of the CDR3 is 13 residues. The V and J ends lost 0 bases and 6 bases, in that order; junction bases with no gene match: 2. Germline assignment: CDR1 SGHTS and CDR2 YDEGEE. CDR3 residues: CASSLEGQQTQYF. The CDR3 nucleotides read TGTGCCAGCAGCTTGGAGGGACAGCAGACCCAGTACTTC. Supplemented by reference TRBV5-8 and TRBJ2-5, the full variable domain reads EAGVTQSPTHLIKTRGQQATLRCSPISGHTSVYWYQQALGLGLQFLLWYDEGEERNRGNFPPRFSGRQFPNYSSELNVNALELEDSALYLCASSLEGQQTQYFGPGTRLLVL.

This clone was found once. CDR3 loop: CSARYIYEQYF. The CDR3 nucleotides are TGCAGTGCTAGATACATATACGAGCAGTACTTC. The J gene is TRBJ2-7, the V gene TRBV20-1; D remains ambiguous. The CDR3 extends over 11 amino acids. Germline lookup yields CDR1 DFQATT and CDR2 SNEGSKA (reference sequence). Trimming pared 2 bases from V and 4 bases from J, leaving 6 bases between.

The CDR3 here is CASSFRQSNSPLHF. In DNA, the CDR3 is TGTGCCAGCAGCTTCCGACAGAGTAATTCACCCCTCCACTTT. V gene TRBV7-9 combines with J gene TRBJ1-6; tentative D call: TRBD1 (5 bases). V was shortened by 3 bases and J by 6 bases, with 9 bases between the two germline ends. The CDR3 has 14 amino acids. Germline V gene data show CDR1 as SEHNR and CDR2 as FQNEAQ (reference sequence).

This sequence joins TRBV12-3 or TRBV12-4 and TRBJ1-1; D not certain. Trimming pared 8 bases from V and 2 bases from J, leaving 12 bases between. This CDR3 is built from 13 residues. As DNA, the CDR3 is TGTGCCAGCGGCCGGGATTTTAACACTGAAGCTTTCTTT. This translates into CASGRDFNTEAFF.

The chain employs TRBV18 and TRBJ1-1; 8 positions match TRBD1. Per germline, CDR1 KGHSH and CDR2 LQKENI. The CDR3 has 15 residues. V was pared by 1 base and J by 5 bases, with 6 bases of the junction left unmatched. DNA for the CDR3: TGTGCCAGCTCACCACAACAGGGGGAGAAGACTGAAGCTTTCTTT. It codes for CASSPQQGEKTEAFF.